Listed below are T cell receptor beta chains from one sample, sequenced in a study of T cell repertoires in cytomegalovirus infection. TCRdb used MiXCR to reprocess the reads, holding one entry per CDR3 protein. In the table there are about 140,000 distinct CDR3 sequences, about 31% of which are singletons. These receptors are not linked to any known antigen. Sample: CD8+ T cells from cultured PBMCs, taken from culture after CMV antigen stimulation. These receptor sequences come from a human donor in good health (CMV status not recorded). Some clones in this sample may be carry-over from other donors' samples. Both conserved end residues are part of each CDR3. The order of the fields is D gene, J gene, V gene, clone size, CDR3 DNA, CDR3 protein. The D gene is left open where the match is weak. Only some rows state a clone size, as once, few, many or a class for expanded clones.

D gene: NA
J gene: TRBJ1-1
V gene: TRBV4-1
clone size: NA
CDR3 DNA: TGCGCCAGCAGCCAAGACGAGGCGGACACTGAAGCTTTCTTT
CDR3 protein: CASSQDEADTEAFF

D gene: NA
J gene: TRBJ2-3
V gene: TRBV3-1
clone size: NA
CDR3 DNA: TGTGCCAGCAGCCAACGGGGTGGTACAGATACGCAGTATTTT
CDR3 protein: CASSQRGGTDTQYF

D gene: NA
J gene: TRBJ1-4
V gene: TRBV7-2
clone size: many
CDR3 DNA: TGTGCCAGCAGCTTAGGGGTGTCAACTAATGAAAAACTGTTTTTT
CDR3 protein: CASSLGVSTNEKLFF

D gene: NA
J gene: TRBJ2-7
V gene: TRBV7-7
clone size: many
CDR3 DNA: TGTGCCAGCAGCTTAGCAGAGACTGGTTACGAGCAGTACTTC
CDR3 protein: CASSLAETGYEQYF

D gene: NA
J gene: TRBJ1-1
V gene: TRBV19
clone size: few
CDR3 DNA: TGTGCCAGTAGTATAGGGTTTGCGAACACTGAAGCTTTCTTT
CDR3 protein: CASSIGFANTEAFF

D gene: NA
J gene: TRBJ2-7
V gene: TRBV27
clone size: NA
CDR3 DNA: TGTGCCAGCAGTTTATCGTCCCCTCGTCCGAGCTCCTACGAGCAGTACTTC
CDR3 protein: CASSLSSPRPSSYEQYF

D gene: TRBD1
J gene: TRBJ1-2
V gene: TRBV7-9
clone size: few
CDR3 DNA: TGTGCCAGCAGCTTACTCGAGGGACAGGTCTTCTATGGCTACACCTTC
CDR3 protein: CASSLLEGQVFYGYTF

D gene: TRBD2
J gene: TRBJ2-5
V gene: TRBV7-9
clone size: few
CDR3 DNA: TGTGCCAGCAGCTCGGGACTAGAAGGTCTCGTTTTGCAAGAGACCCAGTACTTC
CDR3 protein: CASSSGLEGLVLQETQYF

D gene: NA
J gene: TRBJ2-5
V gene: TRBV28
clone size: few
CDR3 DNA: TGTGCCAGCAAGGAATTCCGCCAAGAGACCCAGTACTTC
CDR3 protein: CASKEFRQETQYF

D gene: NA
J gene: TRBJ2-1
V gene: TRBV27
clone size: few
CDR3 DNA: TGTGCCAGCAGTTTATCCGGGGGCCCGAATGAGCAGTTCTTC
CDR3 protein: CASSLSGGPNEQFF

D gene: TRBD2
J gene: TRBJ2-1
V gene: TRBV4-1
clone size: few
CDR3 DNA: TGCGCCAGCAGCCAAGAGCGTCTAGCGGGGTTCAATGAGCAGTTCTTC
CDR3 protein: CASSQERLAGFNEQFF

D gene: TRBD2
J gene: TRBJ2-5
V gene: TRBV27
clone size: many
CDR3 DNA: TGTGCCAGCAGTTGGGTTGTCGGGGGGCAAGAGACCCAGTACTTC
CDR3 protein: CASSWVVGGQETQYF

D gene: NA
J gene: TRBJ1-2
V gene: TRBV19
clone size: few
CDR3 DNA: TGTGCCAGTATCCTCTGGGGGGACGAGAGCTACACCTTC
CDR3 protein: CASILWGDESYTF

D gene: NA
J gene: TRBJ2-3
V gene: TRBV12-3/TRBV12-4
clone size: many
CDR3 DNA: TGTGCCAGCAGTTTTAAGGGACGCACAGATACGCAGTATTTT
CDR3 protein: CASSFKGRTDTQYF

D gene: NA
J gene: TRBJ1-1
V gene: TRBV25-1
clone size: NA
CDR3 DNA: TGTGCCAGCATCCCCAGGCAGTCGAACACTGAAGCTTTCTTT
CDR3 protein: CASIPRQSNTEAFF

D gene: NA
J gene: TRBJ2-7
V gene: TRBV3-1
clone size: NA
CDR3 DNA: TGTGCCAGCAGCCAAGCAGGGTACTCCTACGAGCAGTACTTC
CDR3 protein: CASSQAGYSYEQYF

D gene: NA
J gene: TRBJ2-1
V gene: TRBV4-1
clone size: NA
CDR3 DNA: TGCGCCAGCAGCCAAGGGGGTGTCTCCTACAATGAGCAGTTCTTC
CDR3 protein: CASSQGGVSYNEQFF

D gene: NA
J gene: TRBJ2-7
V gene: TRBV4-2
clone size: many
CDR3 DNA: TGTGCCAGCAGCCAAGAGACCGGTCGGTACGAGCAGTACTTC
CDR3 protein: CASSQETGRYEQYF

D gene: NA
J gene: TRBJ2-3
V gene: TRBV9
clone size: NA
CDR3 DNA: TGTGCCAGCAGCCCACAGAGGGACCATACGCAGTATTTT
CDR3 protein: CASSPQRDHTQYF

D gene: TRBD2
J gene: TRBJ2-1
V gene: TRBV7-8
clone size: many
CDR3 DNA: TGTGCCAGCAGCTATTATTTCGGGACTAGCATCCACAATGAGCAGTTCTTC
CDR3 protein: CASSYYFGTSIHNEQFF

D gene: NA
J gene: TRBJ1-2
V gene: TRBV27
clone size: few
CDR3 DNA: TGTGCCAGCAGTGACGGTATTAACTATGGCTACACCTTC
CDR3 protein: CASSDGINYGYTF

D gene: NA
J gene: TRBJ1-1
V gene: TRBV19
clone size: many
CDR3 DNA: TGTGCCAGTAGTATACTCCCCGGGACGCCGGGAGCTTTCTTT
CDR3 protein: CASSILPGTPGAFF

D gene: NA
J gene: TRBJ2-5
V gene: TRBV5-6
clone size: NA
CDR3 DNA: TGTGCCAGCAGCTTCGGGGGGACACAAGAGACCCAGTACTTC
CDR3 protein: CASSFGGTQETQYF

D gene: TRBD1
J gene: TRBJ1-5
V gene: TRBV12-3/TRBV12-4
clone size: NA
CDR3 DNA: TGTGCCAGCAGTTTCTATGGACAGGGAAGCAATCAGCCCCAGCATTTT
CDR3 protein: CASSFYGQGSNQPQHF

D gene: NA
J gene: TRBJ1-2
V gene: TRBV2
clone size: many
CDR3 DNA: TGTGCCAGCAGTTTAGGACAGAGCAGTCATAACTATGGCTACACCTTC
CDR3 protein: CASSLGQSSHNYGYTF

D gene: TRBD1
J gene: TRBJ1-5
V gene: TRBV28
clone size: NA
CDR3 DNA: TGTGCCAGCAGTTTGGTAGGGGGCTACCTCTTCAATCAGCCCCAGCATTTT
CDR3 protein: CASSLVGGYLFNQPQHF

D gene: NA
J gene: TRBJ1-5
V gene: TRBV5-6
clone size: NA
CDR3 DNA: TGTGCCAGCAGCTTGGACAATCAGCCCCAGCATTTT
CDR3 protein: CASSLDNQPQHF